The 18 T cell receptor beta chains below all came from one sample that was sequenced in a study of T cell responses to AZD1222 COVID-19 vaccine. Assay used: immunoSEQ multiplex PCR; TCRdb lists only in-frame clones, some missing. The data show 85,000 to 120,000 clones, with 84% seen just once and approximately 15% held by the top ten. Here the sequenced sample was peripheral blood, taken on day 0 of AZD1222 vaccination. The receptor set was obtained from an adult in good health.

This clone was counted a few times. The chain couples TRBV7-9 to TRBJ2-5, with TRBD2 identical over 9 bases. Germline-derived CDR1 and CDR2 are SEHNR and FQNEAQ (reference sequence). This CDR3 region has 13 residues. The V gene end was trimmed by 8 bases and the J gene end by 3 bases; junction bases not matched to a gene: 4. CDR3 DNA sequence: TGTGCCAGCGGGGCTAGCGGGGAAGAGACCCAGTACTTC. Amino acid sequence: CASGASGEETQYF.

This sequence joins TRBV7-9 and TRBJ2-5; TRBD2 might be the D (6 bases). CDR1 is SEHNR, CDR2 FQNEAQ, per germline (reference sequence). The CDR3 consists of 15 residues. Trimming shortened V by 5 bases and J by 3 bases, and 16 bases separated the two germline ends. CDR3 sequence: CASSGGQAREETQYF. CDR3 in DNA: TGTGCCAGCAGCGGAGGGCAGGCAAGAGAAGAGACCCAGTACTTC. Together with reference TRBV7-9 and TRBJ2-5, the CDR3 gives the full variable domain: DTGVSQNPRHKITKRGQNVTFRCDPISEHNRLYWYRQTLGQGPEFLTYFQNEAQLEKSRLLSDRFSAERPKGSFSTLEIQRTEQGDSAMYLCASSGGQAREETQYFGPGTRLLVL.

The CDR3 nucleotides read TGCGCCAGCAGCCGGGACAGGGGGCTCACTGAAGCTTTCTTT. Translating it yields CASSRDRGLTEAFF. The genes are TRBV4-3 and TRBJ1-1; 12 nucleotides match TRBD1. The germline CDR1 and CDR2 sequences are LGHNA and YSLEER. The V segment lost 4 bases and the J segment 4 bases; nucleotides outside the gene matches: 1. The CDR3 covers 14 residues.

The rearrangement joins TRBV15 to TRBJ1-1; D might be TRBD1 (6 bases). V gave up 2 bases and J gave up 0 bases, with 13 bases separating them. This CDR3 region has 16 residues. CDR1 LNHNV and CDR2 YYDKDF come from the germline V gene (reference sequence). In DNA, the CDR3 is TGTGCCACCAGCAGACCGCCGGGGGGCCTGAACACTGAAGCTTTCTTT. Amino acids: CATSRPPGGLNTEAFF.

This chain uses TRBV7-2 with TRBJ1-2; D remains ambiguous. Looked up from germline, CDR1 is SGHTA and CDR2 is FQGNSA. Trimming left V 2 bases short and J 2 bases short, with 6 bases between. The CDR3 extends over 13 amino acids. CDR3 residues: CASSLRRNYGYTF. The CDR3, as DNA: TGTGCCAGCAGCTTAAGGAGAAACTATGGCTACACCTTC. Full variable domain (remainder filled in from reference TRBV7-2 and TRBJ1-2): GAGVSQSPSNKVTEKGKDVELRCDPISGHTALYWYRQSLGQGLEFLIYFQGNSAPDKSGLPSDRFSAERTGGSVSTLTIQRTQQEDSAVYLCASSLRRNYGYTFGSGTRLTVV.

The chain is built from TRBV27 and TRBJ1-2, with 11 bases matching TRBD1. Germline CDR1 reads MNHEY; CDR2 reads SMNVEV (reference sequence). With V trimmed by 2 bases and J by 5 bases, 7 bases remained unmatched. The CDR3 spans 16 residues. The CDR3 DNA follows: TGTGCCAGCAGTTTACGACCCGGGACAGGGGGGTATGGCTACACCTTC. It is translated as CASSLRPGTGGYGYTF.

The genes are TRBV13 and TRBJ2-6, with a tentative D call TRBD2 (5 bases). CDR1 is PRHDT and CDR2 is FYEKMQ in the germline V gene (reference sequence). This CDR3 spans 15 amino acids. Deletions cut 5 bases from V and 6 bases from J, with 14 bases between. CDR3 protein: CASSLRTPSANVLTF. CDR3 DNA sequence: TGTGCCAGCAGCCTACGGACTCCCTCGGCCAACGTCCTGACTTTC.

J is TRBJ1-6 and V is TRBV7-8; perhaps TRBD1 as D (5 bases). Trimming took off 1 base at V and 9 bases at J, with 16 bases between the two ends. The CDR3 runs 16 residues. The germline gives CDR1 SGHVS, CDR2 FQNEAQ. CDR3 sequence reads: CASSLVRGGNGSPLHF. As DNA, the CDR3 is TGTGCCAGCAGCTTAGTTCGTGGGGGAAACGGTTCACCCCTCCACTTT.

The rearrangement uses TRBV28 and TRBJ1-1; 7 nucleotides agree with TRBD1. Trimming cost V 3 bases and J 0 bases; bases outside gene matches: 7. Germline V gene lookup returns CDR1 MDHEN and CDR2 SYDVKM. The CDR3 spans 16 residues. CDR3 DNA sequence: TGTGCCAGCAGTTTGTGGGACAGCCTTATGAACACTGAAGCTTTCTTT. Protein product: CASSLWDSLMNTEAFF.

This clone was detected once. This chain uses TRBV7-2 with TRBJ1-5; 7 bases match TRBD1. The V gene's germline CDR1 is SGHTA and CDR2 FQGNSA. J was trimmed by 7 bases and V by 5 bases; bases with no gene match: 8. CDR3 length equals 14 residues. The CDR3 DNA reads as TGTGCCAGCAGCCGGGACAGCCTCAGCCAGCCCCAGCATTTT. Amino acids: CASSRDSLSQPQHF.

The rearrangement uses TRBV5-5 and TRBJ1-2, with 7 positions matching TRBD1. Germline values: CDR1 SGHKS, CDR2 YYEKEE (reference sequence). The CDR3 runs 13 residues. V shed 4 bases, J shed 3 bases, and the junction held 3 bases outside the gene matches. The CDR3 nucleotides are TGTGCCAGCAGCCGAGGGACAGACTATGGCTACACCTTC. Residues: CASSRGTDYGYTF.

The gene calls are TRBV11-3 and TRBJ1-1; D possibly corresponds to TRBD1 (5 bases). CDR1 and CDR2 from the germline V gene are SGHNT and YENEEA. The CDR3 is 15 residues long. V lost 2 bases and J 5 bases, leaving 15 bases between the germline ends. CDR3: CASSLSYSRGTEAFF. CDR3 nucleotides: TGTGCCAGCAGCTTAAGTTACAGCCGGGGGACTGAAGCTTTCTTT.

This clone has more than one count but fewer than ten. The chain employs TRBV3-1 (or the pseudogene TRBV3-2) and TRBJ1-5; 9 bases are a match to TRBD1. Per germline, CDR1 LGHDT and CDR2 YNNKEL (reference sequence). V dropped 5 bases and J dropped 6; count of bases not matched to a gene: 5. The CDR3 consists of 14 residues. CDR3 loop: CASSKDRGFQPQHF. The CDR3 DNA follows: TGTGCCAGCAGCAAGGACAGGGGCTTTCAGCCCCAGCATTTT.

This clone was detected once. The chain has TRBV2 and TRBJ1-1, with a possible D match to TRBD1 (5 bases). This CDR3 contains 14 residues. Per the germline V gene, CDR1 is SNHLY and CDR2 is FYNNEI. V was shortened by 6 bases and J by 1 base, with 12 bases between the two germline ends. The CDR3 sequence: CASRSRGKNTEAFF. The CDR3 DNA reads TGTGCCAGCAGGTCTCGGGGGAAGAACACTGAAGCTTTCTTT.

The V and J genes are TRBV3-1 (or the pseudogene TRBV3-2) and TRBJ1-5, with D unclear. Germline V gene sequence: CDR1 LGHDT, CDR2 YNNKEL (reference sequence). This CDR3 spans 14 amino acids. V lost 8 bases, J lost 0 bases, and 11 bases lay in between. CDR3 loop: CASGFHGSNQPQHF. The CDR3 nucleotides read TGTGCCAGCGGTTTTCACGGTAGCAATCAGCCCCAGCATTTT.

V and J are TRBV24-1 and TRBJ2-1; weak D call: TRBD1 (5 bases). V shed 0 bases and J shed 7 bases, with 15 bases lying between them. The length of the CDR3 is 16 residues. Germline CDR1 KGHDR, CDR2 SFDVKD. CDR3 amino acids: CATSDLGAGRLNEQFF. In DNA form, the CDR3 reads TGTGCCACCAGTGATTTGGGGGCAGGGCGGTTGAATGAGCAGTTCTTC.

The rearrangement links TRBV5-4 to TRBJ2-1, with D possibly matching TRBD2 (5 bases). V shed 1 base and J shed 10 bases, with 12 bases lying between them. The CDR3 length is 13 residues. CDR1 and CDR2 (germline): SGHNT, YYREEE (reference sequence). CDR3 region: CASSLTGGPEQFF. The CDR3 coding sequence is TGTGCCAGCAGCTTGACCGGAGGTCCCGAGCAGTTCTTC.

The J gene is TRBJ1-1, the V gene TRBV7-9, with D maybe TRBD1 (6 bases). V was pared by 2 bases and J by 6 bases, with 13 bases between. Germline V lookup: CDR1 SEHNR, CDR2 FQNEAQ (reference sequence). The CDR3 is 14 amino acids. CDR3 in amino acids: CASSLMGGQAEAFF. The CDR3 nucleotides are TGTGCCAGCAGCTTAATGGGGGGCCAGGCTGAAGCTTTCTTT.